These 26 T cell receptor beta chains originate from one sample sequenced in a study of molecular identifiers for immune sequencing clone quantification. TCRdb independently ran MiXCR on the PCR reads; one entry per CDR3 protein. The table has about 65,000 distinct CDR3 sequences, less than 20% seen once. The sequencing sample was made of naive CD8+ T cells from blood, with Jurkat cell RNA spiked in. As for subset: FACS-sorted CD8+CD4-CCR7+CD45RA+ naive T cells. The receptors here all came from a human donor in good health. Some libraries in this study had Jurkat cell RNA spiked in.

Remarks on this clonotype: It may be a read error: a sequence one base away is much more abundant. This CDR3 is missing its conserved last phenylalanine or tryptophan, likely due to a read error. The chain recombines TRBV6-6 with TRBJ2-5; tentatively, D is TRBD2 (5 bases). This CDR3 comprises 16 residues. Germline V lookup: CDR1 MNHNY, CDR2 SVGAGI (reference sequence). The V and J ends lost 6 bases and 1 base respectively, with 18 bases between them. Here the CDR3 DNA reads TGTGCCAGCAGCTACGCGGGTCCAGCTCCCCAAGAGACCCAGTACGTC. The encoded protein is CASSYAGPAPQETQYV.

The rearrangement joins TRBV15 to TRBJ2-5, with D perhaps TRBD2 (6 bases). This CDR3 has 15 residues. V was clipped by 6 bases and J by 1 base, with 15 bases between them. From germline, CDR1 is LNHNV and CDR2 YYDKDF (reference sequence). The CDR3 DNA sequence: TGTGCCACCAGAACAGAGAGTAGCGGCCAAGAGACCCAGTACTTC. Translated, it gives CATRTESSGQETQYF.

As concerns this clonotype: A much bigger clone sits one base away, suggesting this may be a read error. DNA for the CDR3: TGTGCCAGCAGCCAGGGACAGAACTACGGGCAGTACTTC. Its translation: CASSQGQNYGQYF. J is TRBJ2-7 and V is TRBV27; TRBD1 matches at 7 bases. The CDR3 loop spans 13 amino acids. Germline V gives CDR1 MNHEY, CDR2 SMNVEV (reference sequence).

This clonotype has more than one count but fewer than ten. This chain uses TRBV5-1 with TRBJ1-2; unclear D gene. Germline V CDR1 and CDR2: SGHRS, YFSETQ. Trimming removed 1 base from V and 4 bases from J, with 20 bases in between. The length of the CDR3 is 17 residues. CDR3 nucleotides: TGCGCCAGCAGCTTGAGTCTTGGCGTAGAAAAGACCTATGGCTACACCTTC. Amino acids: CASSLSLGVEKTYGYTF.

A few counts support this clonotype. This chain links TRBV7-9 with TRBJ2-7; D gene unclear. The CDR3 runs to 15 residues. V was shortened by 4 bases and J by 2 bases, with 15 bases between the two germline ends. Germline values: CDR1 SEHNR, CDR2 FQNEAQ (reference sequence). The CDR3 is CASSSEKKYPYEQYF. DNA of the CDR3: TGTGCCAGCAGCTCTGAAAAAAAATATCCCTACGAGCAGTACTTC.

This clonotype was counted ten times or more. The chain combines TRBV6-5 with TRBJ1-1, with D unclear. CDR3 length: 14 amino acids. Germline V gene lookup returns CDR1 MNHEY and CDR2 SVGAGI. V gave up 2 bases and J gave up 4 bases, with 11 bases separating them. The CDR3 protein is CASSYEGYGTEAFF. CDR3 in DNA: TGTGCCAGCAGTTACGAGGGTTATGGCACTGAAGCTTTCTTT.

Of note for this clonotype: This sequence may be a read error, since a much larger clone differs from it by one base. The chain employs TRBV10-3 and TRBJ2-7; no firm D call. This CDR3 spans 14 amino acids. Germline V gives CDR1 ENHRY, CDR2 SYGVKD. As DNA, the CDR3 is TGTGCCATCAGGGACCCTCCTTTGGGCTACGGGCAGTACTTC. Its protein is CAIRDPPLGYGQYF.

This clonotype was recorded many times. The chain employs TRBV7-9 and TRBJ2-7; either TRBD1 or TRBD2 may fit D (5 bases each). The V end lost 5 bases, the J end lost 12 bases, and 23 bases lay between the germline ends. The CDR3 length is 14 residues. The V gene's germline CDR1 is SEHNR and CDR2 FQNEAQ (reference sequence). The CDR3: CASSQDGPGPQGYF. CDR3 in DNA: TGTGCCAGCAGCCAAGACGGCCCGGGGCCTCAAGGGTACTTC.

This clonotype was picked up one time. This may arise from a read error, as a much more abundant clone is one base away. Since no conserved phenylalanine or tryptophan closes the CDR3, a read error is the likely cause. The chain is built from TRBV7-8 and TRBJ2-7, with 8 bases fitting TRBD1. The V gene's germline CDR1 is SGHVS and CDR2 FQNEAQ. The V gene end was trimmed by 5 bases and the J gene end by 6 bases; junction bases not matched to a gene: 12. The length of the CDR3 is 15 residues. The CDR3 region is CASSLRQGTTAEQYL. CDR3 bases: TGTGCCAGCAGCCTAAGACAGGGGACGACGGCCGAGCAGTACCTC.

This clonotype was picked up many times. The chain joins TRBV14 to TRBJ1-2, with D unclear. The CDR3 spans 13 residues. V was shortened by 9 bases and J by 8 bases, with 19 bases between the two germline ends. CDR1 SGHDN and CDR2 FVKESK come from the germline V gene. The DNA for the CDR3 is TGTGCCAGTACGGCGGTTGGTTTACTCGGCTACACCTTC. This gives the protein CASTAVGLLGYTF.

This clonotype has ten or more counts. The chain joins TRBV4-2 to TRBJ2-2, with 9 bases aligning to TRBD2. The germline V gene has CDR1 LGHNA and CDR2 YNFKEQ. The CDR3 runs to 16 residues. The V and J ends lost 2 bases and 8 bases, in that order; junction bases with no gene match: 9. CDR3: CASSQFGSSGMGELFF. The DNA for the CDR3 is TGTGCCAGCAGCCAATTCGGGTCTAGCGGGATGGGGGAGCTGTTTTTT.

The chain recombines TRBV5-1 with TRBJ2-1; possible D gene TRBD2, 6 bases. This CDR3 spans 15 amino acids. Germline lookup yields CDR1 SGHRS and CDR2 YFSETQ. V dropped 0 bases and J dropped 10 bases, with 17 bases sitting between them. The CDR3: CASSLERWGVAEQFF. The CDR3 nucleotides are TGCGCCAGCAGCTTGGAACGGTGGGGGGTGGCGGAGCAGTTCTTC.

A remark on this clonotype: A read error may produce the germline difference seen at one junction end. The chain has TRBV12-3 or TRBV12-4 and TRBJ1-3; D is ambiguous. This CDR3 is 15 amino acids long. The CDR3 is CASSLRQVEGNAIYF. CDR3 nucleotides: TGTGCCAGCAGTTTAAGGCAGGTGGAAGGAAACGCCATATATTTT.

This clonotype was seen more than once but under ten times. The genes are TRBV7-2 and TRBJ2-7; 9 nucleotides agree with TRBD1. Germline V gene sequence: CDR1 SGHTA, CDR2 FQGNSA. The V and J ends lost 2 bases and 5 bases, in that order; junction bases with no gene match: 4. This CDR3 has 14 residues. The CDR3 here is CASSLYRGHDEQYF. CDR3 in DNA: TGTGCCAGCAGCTTATACAGGGGGCACGACGAGCAGTACTTC. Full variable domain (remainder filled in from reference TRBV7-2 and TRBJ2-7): GAGVSQSPSNKVTEKGKDVELRCDPISGHTALYWYRQSLGQGLEFLIYFQGNSAPDKSGLPSDRFSAERTGGSVSTLTIQRTQQEDSAVYLCASSLYRGHDEQYFGPGTRLTVT.

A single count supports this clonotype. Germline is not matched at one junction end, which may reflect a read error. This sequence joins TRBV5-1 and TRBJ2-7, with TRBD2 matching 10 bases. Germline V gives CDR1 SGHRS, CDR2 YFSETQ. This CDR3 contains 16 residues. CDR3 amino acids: CTSSLNPGLARHEQYF. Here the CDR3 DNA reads TGCACCAGCAGCCTGAACCCGGGACTAGCGAGACACGAGCAGTACTTC.

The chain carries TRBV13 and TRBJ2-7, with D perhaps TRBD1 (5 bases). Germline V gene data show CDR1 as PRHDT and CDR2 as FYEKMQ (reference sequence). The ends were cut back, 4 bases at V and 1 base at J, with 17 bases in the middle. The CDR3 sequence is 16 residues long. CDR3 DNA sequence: TGTGCCAGCAGCTCCCCTGGGTGGCAGGGATCCTACGAGCAGTACTTC. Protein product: CASSSPGWQGSYEQYF.

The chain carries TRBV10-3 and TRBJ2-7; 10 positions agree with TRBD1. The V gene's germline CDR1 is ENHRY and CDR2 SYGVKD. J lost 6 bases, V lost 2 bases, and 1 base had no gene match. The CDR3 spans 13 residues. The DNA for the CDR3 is TGTGCCATCAGTGAGGGACAGGGGGGCGAGCAGTACTTC. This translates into CAISEGQGGEQYF.

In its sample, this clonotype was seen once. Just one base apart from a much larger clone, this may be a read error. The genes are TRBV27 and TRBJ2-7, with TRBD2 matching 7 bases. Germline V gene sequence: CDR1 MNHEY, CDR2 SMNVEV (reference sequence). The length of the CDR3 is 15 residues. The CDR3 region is CASRPSGTSSYVQYF. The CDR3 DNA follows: TGTGCCAGCAGACCCAGCGGGACCAGCTCCTACGTGCAGTACTTC.

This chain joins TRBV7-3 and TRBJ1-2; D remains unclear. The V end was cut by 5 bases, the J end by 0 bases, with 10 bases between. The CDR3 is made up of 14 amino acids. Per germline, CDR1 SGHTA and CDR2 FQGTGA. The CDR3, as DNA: TGTGCCAGCAGCGAGGACGGAGCTAACTATGGCTACACCTTC. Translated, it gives CASSEDGANYGYTF.

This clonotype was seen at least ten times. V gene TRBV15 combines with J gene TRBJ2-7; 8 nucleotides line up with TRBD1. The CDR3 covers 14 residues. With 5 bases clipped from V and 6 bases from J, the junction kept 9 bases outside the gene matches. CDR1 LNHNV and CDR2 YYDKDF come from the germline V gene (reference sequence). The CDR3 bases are TGTGCCACCAGCTCAGGACAGGGACAAAGCGAGCAGTACTTC. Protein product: CATSSGQGQSEQYF. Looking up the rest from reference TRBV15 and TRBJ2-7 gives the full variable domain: DAMVIQNPRYQVTQFGKPVTLSCSQTLNHNVMYWYQQKSSQAPKLLFHYYDKDFNNEADTPDNFQSRRPNTSFCFLDIRSPGLGDTAMYLCATSSGQGQSEQYFGPGTRLTVT.

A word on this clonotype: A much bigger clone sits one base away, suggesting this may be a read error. The CDR3 sequence is CASTSQTGELFF. For the CDR3, the DNA is TGTGCCAGCACCTCTCAGACCGGGGAGCTGTTTTTT. The chain is built from TRBV12-3 or TRBV12-4 and TRBJ2-2; D call uncertain. V was trimmed by 7 bases and J by 5 bases, leaving 8 bases between them. CDR3 size: 12 residues.

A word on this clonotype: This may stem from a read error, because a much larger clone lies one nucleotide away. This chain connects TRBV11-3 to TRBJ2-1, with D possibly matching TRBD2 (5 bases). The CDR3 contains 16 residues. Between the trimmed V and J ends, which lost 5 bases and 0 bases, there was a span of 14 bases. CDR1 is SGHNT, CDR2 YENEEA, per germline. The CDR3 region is CASSPWIGSSYNEQFF. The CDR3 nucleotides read TGTGCCAGCAGCCCCTGGATAGGGAGCTCCTACAATGAGCAGTTCTTC.

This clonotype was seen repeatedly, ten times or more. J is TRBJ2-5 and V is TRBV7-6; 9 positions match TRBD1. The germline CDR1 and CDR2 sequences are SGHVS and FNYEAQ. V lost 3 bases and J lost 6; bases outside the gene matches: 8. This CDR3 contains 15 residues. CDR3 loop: CASSFGGTGIQTQYF. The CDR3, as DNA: TGTGCCAGCAGCTTTGGAGGGACAGGGATACAGACCCAGTACTTC.

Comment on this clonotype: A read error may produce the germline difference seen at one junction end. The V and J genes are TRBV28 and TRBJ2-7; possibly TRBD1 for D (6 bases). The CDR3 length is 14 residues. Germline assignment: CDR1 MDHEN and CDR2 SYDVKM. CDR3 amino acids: CASSLSTGPCERYF. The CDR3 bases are TGTGCCAGCAGTTTATCAACAGGGCCCTGCGAGCGGTACTTC. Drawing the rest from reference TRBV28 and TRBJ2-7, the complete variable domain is DVKVTQSSRYLVKRTGEKVFLECVQDMDHENMFWYRQDPGLGLRLIYFSYDVKMKEKGDIPEGYSVSREKKERFSLILESASTNQTSMYLCASSLSTGPCERYFGPGTRLTVT.

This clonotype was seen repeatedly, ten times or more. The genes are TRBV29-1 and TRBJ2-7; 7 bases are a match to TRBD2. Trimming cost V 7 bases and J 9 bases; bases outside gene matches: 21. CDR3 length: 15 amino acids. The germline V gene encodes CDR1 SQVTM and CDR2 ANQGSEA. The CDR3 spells CSASDSRGIGGGQYF. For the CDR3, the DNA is TGCAGCGCATCGGACTCCCGGGGCATTGGGGGGGGGCAGTACTTC.

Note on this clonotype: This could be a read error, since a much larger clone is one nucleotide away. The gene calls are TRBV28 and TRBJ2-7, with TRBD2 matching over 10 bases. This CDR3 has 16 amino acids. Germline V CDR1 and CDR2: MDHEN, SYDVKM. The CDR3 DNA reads TGTGCCGGCAGTTTACACCCCGGGACTAGCGAGTACGAGCAGTACTTC. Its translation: CAGSLHPGTSEYEQYF.